This T cell receptor (beta chain) was documented in a study of CD8+CD57+ T cells in acquired aplastic anemia. Looking at the study overall: DNA from sorted CD4+ and CD8+ cells averaged around 3.5 ug. Healthy-donor CD4+ cells averaged around 10 million reads.

General study points: Patient and control CD8+ Simpson's diversity was not significantly different. There were about 27 CD8+ CDR3 sequences that occurred in both patients and controls.

This clonotype was observed a handful of times. Its target is not known. A much larger clone lies a single base off, so this may be a read error. Germline V lookup: CDR1 SGHTA, CDR2 FQGTGA. The CDR3 contains 15 residues. Genomic DNA was employed as the template in profiling TCR beta VDJ and CDR3. MiXCR was run by TCRdb on the reads, yielding one entry per CDR3 protein. Of about 400,000 distinct CDR3 sequences in the sample, approximately 70% were seen once. The origin of this receptor is a human donor in good health, serving as a control. The V and J genes are TRBV7-3 and TRBJ2-5, with TRBD2 identical over 8 bases. The sequenced sample was sorted CD4+, CD8+, or CD8+CD57+ T cells (not recorded which) from PBMCs. The CDR3 region is CASRQSGGPVETQCF. Written as DNA, the CDR3 is TGTGCCAGCAGGCAATCGGGGGGGCCCGTCGAGACCCAGTGCTTC.